The rows below give T cell receptor beta chains drawn from one sample of a study of response to subunit inactivated influenza vaccine. TCRdb passed the RT-PCR reads through MiXCR, listing each CDR3 protein once. The data hold roughly 290,000 distinct CDR3 sequences, with 20% to 25% observed a single time. The material sequenced was PBMCs from blood, taken around 22 months after vaccination. These receptors originate from a man between 50 and 69 years old who received an inactivated influenza vaccine. Each CDR3 is given with its conserved first and last residue. D genes are given only for firm matches. Rows give clone size only sometimes, using once, few, many, or a class for an expanded clone.

size,D,V,J,CDR3,DNA
.,TRBD2,TRBV28,TRBJ2-3,CASRSAGGNTDTQYF,TGTGCCAGCAGAAGCGCGGGGGGGAACACAGATACGCAGTATTTT
.,TRBD1,TRBV18,TRBJ1-4,CASSRTGRDEKLFF,TGTGCCAGCTCAAGGACAGGGCGTGATGAAAAACTGTTTTTT
.,.,TRBV20-1,TRBJ1-2,CSADDRSLTNYGYTF,TGCAGTGCCGATGACAGGTCCCTTACCAACTATGGCTACACCTTC
few,.,TRBV7-9,TRBJ2-1,CASSLAVLHNEQFF,TGTGCCAGCAGCTTAGCCGTACTACACAATGAGCAGTTCTTC
.,TRBD1,TRBV20-1,TRBJ2-7,CSASFWTGAYEQYF,TGCAGTGCTAGTTTTTGGACAGGAGCCTACGAGCAGTACTTC
.,.,TRBV19,TRBJ1-4,CASRLGESTNEKLFF,TGTGCCAGCAGACTCGGGGAGTCAACTAATGAAAAACTGTTTTTT
many,.,TRBV6-2/TRBV6-3,TRBJ1-2,CASSYMGALGKPPAYGYTF,TGTGCCAGCAGTTACATGGGGGCGCTCGGGAAACCGCCGGCCTATGGCTACACCTTC
few,.,TRBV7-8,TRBJ1-6,CASSLPGYNSPLHF,TGTGCCAGCAGCCTCCCGGGCTATAATTCACCCCTCCACTTT
.,TRBD2,TRBV5-1,TRBJ2-7,CASSGVAGGSYEQYF,TGCGCCAGCAGTGGGGTAGCGGGGGGCTCCTACGAGCAGTACTTC
many,.,TRBV3-1,TRBJ1-1,CASSQSTGNTEAFF,TGTGCCAGCAGCCAATCAACAGGGAACACTGAAGCTTTCTTT
.,.,TRBV2,TRBJ1-1,CASFAEVLMNTEAFF,TGTGCCAGCTTCGCGGAGGTTCTAATGAACACTGAAGCTTTCTTT
few,.,TRBV4-3,TRBJ1-2,CASSQDRTASRNYGYTF,TGCGCCAGCAGCCAAGATAGGACGGCCAGCCGCAACTATGGCTACACCTTC
.,.,TRBV4-3,TRBJ1-2,CASSQGSSLGGYTF,TGCGCCAGCAGCCAAGGGTCCAGTCTGGGGGGCTACACCTTC
.,.,TRBV20-1,TRBJ1-5,CSAIRQRGIYSNQTQHF,TGCAGTGCCATACGACAGAGAGGGATCTATAGCAATCAGACCCAGCATTTT
.,TRBD2,TRBV20-1,TRBJ2-5,CSATSGGYQETQYF,TGCAGTGCGACTAGCGGGGGGTACCAAGAGACCCAGTACTTC
many,TRBD1,TRBV12-3/TRBV12-4,TRBJ1-1,CASSTDRVNTEAFF,TGTGCCAGCAGTACGGACAGGGTGAACACTGAAGCTTTCTTT